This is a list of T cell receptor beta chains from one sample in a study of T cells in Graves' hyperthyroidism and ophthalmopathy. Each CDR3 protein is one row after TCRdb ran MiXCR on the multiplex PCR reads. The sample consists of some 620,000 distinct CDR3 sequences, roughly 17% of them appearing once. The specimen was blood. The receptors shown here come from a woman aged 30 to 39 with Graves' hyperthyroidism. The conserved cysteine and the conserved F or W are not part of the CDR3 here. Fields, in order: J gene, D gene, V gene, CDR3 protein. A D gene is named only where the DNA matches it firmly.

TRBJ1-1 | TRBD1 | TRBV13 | ASRRQGAGTEAF
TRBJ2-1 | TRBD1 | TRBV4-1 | ASSHPGQGINEQF
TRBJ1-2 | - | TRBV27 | ASSTLRNPAYGYT
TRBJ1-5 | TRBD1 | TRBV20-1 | SANPTGGNQPQH
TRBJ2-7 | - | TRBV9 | ASSVGVFEEQY
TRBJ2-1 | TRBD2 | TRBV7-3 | ASSSLAGSSYNEQF
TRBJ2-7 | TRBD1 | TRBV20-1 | SARRQGAYEQY
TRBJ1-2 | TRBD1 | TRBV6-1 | ASRRTGPYGYT
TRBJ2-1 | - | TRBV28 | ASLRADNNEQF
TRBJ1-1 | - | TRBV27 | ASTNIVTANTEAF
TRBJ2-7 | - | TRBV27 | ASSFRELPFYEQY
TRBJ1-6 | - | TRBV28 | ASSQPNNSPLH
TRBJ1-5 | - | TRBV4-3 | ASSQENAVDRPQH
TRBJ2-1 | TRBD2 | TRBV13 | ASSSRAWGGDEQF
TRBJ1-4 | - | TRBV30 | AWSVRIGEKLF
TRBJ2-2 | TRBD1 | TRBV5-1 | ASSTPRDRGRLNTGELF
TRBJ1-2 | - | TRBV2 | ASNTGYDYT
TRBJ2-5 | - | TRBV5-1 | ASSLGSGLMETQY
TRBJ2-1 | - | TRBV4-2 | ASSQGSGVGGFSNEQF